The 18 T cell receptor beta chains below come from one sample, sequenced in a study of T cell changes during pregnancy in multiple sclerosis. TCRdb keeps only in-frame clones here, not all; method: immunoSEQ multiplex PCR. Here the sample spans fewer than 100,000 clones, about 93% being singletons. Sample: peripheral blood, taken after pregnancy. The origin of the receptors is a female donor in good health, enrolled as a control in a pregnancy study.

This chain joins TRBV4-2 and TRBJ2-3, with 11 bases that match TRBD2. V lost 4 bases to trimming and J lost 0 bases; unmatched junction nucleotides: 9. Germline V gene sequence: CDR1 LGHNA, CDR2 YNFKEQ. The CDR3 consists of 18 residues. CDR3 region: CASSLTNSGGASTDTQYF. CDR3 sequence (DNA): TGTGCCAGCAGCCTCACGAATAGCGGGGGGGCAAGCACAGATACGCAGTATTTT.

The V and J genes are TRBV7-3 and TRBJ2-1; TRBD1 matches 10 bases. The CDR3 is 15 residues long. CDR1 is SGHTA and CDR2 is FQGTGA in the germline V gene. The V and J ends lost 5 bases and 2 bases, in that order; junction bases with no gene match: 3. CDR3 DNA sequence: TGTGCCAGCAGCCTAGACAGGGGGCCCTACAATGAGCAGTTCTTC. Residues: CASSLDRGPYNEQFF.

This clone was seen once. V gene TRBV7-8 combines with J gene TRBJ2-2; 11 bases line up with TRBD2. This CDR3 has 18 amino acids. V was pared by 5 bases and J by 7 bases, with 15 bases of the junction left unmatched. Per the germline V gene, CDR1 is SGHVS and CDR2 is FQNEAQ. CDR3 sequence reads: CASSQSPTSGRRGGELFF. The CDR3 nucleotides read TGTGCCAGCAGCCAGAGTCCTACTAGCGGGAGAAGGGGCGGGGAGCTGTTTTTT.

The CDR3 loop reads CASSQQLTVNTEAFF. Here the CDR3 DNA reads TGTGCCAGCAGCCAACAGTTGACAGTTAACACTGAAGCTTTCTTT. The V and J genes are TRBV7-9 and TRBJ1-1, with D maybe TRBD1 (5 bases). Germline-derived CDR1 and CDR2 are SEHNR and FQNEAQ (reference sequence). The CDR3 is 15 amino acids. The V gene lost 5 bases and the J gene lost 2 bases, with 15 bases spanning the gap.

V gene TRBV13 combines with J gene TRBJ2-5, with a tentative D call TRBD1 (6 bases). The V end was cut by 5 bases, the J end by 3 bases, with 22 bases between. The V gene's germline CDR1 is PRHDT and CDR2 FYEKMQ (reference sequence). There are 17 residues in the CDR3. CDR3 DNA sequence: TGTGCCAGCAGCCCCGGCGGCTTGGGACAAGTCAAAGAGACCCAGTACTTC. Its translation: CASSPGGLGQVKETQYF.

CDR3 coding DNA: TGTGCCAGCAGTTCGACTACTAACTATGGCTACACCTTC. Translation: CASSSTTNYGYTF. This chain links TRBV6-5 with TRBJ1-2, with D unclear. This CDR3 is built from 13 residues. Germline V lookup: CDR1 MNHEY, CDR2 SVGAGI. Trimming shortened V by 4 bases and J by 0 bases, and 6 bases separated the two germline ends.

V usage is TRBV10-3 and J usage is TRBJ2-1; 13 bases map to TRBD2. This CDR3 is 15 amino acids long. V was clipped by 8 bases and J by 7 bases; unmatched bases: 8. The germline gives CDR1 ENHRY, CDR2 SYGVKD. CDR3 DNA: TGTGCCATCGGACTAGCGGGGGTCTTGGTAAATGAGCAGTTCTTC. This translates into CAIGLAGVLVNEQFF.

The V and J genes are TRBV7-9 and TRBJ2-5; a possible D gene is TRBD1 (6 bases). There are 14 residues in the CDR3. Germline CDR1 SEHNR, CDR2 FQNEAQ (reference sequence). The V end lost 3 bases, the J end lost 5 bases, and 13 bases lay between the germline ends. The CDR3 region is CASSFWGPRETQYF. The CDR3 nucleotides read TGTGCCAGCAGCTTTTGGGGGCCGAGGGAGACCCAGTACTTC.

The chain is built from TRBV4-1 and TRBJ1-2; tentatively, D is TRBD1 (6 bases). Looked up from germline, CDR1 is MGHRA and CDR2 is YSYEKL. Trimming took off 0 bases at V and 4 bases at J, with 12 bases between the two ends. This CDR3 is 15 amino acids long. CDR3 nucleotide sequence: TGCGCCAGCAGCCAAGAATGGGGGCTGAGCTATGGCTACACCTTC. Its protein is CASSQEWGLSYGYTF.

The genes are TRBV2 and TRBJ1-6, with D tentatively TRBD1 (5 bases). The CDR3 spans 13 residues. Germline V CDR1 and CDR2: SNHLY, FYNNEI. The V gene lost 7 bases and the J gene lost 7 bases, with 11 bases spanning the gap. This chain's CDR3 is CASNGAENSPLHF. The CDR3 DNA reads TGTGCCAGCAATGGGGCGGAAAATTCACCCCTCCACTTT.

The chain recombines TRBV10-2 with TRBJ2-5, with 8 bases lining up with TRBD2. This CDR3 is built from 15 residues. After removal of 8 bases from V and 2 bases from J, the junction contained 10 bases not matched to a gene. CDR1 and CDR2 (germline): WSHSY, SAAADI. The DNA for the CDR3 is TGCGCCAGCCTGGGGGACGGGGGGGATCAAGAGACCCAGTACTTC. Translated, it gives CASLGDGGDQETQYF.

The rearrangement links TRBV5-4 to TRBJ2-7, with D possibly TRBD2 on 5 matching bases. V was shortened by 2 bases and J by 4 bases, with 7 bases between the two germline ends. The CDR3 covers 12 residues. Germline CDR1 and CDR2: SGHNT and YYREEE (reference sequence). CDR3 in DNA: TGTGCCAGCAGCTTCAGAGGGTACGAGCAGTACTTC. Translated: CASSFRGYEQYF.

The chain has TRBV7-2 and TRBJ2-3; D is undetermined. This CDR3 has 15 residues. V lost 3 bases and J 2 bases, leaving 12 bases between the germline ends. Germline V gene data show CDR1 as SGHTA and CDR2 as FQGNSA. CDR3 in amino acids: CASSFLQLITDTQYF. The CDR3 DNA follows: TGTGCCAGCAGCTTCCTGCAACTTATCACAGATACGCAGTATTTT. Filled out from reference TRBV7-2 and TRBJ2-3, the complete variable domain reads GAGVSQSPSNKVTEKGKDVELRCDPISGHTALYWYRQSLGQGLEFLIYFQGNSAPDKSGLPSDRFSAERTGGSVSTLTIQRTQQEDSAVYLCASSFLQLITDTQYFGPGTRLTVL.

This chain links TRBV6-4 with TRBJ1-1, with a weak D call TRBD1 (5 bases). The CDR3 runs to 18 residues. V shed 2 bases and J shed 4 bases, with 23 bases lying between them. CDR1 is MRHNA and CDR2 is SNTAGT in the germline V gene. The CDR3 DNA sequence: TGTGCCAGCAGTGACCGATCACGCTACAGGTTTAGTTTCACTGAAGCTTTCTTT. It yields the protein CASSDRSRYRFSFTEAFF.

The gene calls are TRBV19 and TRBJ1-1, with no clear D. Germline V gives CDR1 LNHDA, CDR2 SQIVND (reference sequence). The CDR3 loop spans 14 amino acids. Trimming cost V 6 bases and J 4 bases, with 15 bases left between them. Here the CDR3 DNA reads TGTGCCAGTAGCACGAGGGCAGCCATCACTGAAGCTTTCTTT. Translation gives CASSTRAAITEAFF.

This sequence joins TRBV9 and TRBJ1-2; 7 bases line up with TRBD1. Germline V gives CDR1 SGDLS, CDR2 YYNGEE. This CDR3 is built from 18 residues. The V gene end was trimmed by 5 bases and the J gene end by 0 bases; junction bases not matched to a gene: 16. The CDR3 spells CASRSGGQVTNTNYGYTF. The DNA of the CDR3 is TGTGCCAGCAGGTCAGGGGGACAAGTAACCAACACTAACTATGGCTACACCTTC.

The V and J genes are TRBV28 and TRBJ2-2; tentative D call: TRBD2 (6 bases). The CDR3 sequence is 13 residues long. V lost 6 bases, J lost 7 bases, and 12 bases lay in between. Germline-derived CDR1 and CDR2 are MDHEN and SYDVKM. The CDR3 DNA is TGTGCCAGCAGCGGGAGTTGGCTCGGGGAGCTGTTTTTT. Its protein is CASSGSWLGELFF. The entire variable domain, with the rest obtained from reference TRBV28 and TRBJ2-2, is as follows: DVKVTQSSRYLVKRTGEKVFLECVQDMDHENMFWYRQDPGLGLRLIYFSYDVKMKEKGDIPEGYSVSREKKERFSLILESASTNQTSMYLCASSGSWLGELFFGEGSRLTVL.

The chain's CDR3 is CASSHSLSGSLSNEQFF. As DNA, the CDR3 is TGTGCCAGCAGCCATTCCTTAAGCGGGAGTCTTTCCAATGAGCAGTTCTTC. This chain links TRBV14 with TRBJ2-1; 8 positions match TRBD2. In germline, CDR1 is SGHDN, CDR2 FVKESK. This CDR3 spans 17 amino acids. The ends lost 3 bases at V and 6 bases at J; junction bases unmatched: 13.